This TCR beta chain was sequenced in a study of blood T cell repertoires in COVID-19. Study context: Collection of acute and convalescent COVID-19 samples took place in the United States, Italy and Spain. T cells, B-cell-depleted T cells, or PBMCs provided the cDNA or gDNA that served as material.

Per the authors' pipeline: Researchers report that nucleated cell counts were estimated from reference gene primer amplification. The method was immunoSEQ multiplex PCR; TCRdb's version includes in-frame clones alone and lacks a portion of them. V, J and clone size derive from that table, while D and trimming were established from the DNA sequence. Among about 390,000 clones listed, approximately 89% were seen once. In Seattle, patients joined the study during active infection and were tracked longitudinally. With regard to this clone: Compared with germline, one end of the junction differs, possibly owing to a read error.

The germline CDR1 and CDR2 sequences are SGHNT and YENEEA. This CDR3 is 13 amino acids long. This chain links TRBV11-3 with TRBJ1-1; D unresolved. This receptor was obtained from a woman aged 60-75 years with COVID-19, enrolled during active disease. Sequencing was carried out using peripheral blood. CDR3 sequence reads: CASSFGLNAEAFF. The CDR3 DNA reads TGTGCCAGCAGCTTTGGCCTGAACGCTGAAGCTTTCTTT. Filled out from reference TRBV11-3 and TRBJ1-1, the complete variable domain reads EAGVVQSPRYKIIEKKQPVAFWCNPISGHNTLYWYLQNLGQGPELLIRYENEEAVDDSQLPKDRFSAERLKGVDSTLKIQPAELGDSAVYLCASSFGLNAEAFFGQGTRLTVV.